Included here is one T cell receptor (beta chain) sequence, with context. What it binds is unknown. The record originates from a study of CD8+ T cells in alopecia areata. Study details: Each day, treated patients took oral tofacitinib twice, at 5 to 10 mg per dose. For treated patients, severity scores reflected the percentage of scalp area affected. General observations from the study: Under tofacitinib, fewer expanded CD8+ clones appeared among the top 100 scalp clones.

The treatment denotes: oral pan-JAK inhibitor, 5-10 mg twice daily. Sequencing used cDNA as its template, made by extracting RNA and reverse transcribing it. Measured with immunoSEQ multiplex PCR; TCRdb has only the in-frame clones, and not every one. This table holds fewer than 250,000 clones, 40% to 45% found once. The receptor was isolated from a human donor with alopecia areata. Sequencing used CD4+ T cells sorted from blood, obtained at approximately week 39, from a patient treated with tofacitinib.

The DNA for the CDR3 is TGTGCCAGCAGAACTGCAGGGACAGGGATTGGGACCCAGTACTTC. Encoded protein: CASRTAGTGIGTQYF. The gene calls are TRBV28 and TRBJ2-5; 9 bases are a match to TRBD1. The CDR3 extends over 15 amino acids. Germline-derived CDR1 and CDR2 are MDHEN and SYDVKM. Unmatched junction bases numbered 12, after V lost 6 bases and J lost 7 bases. Using reference TRBV28 and TRBJ2-5 for the parts outside the CDR3, the full variable domain is DVKVTQSSRYLVKRTGEKVFLECVQDMDHENMFWYRQDPGLGLRLIYFSYDVKMKEKGDIPEGYSVSREKKERFSLILESASTNQTSMYLCASRTAGTGIGTQYFGPGTRLLVL.